The rows below give T cell receptor beta chains drawn from one sample of a study of T cell responses to AZD1222 COVID-19 vaccine. Assay used: immunoSEQ multiplex PCR; TCRdb lists only in-frame clones, some missing. The sample includes over 90,000 clones, 70% to 90% of them seen just once. Specimen: peripheral blood, collected 28 days after the second AZD1222 dose. The receptor set was obtained from an adult who received the AZD1222 COVID-19 vaccine. The CDR3 runs from the conserved cysteine through the conserved F or W. Fields, in order: D gene, clone size, J gene, V gene, CDR3 DNA, CDR3 protein. A D gene is named only where the DNA matches it firmly. Expanded clones are given a class, and other clones once, few, many or no size at all.

TRBD1 once TRBJ2-3 TRBV11-2 TGTGCCAGCAGCTTTGGACAGGGTGGGCCAGATACGCAGTATTTT CASSFGQGGPDTQYF
TRBD1 . TRBJ1-1 TRBV5-1 TGCGCCAGCAGCTCGACAGGGGGGAACACTGAAGCTTTCTTT CASSSTGGNTEAFF
. . TRBJ2-7 TRBV29-1 TGCAGCGTTGAGGGGGACACTATCTACGAGCAGTACTTC CSVEGDTIYEQYF
. . TRBJ2-7 TRBV28 TGTGCCAGCAGTACCACAGGGAGGAGCTCCTACGAGCAGTACTTC CASSTTGRSSYEQYF
TRBD1 . TRBJ2-6 TRBV4-2 TGTGCCAGCAGGGGGGAAGGGGGCCCTGGGGCCAACGTCCTGACTTTC CASRGEGGPGANVLTF
. . TRBJ1-2 TRBV6-5 TGTGCCAGCAGTTACGGGGGGCCGCCCTATGGCTACACCTTC CASSYGGPPYGYTF
. . TRBJ1-6 TRBV7-2 TGTGCCAGCAGCTTAGAAGGGCCCCTCCACTTT CASSLEGPLHF
TRBD1 . TRBJ1-4 TRBV3-1/TRBV3-2 TGTGCCAGCAGCCACCAGACAGGGGGCAATGAAAAACTGTTTTTT CASSHQTGGNEKLFF
. . TRBJ1-1 TRBV5-1 TGCGCCAGCAGCTTGGCCAAGGCAGGCGAGACTGAAGCTTTCTTT CASSLAKAGETEAFF
TRBD1 . TRBJ1-2 TRBV5-5 TGTGCCAGCAGCTTTGGACAGGGCAACTATGGCTACACCTTC CASSFGQGNYGYTF
. . TRBJ2-5 TRBV5-8 TGTGCCAGCAGCTTGAGTGGGGGGCAAGAGACCCAGTACTTC CASSLSGGQETQYF
TRBD2 . TRBJ2-5 TRBV3-1/TRBV3-2 TGTGCCAGCAGCAAAGGACTAGCGGGAGGGTCGGAGACCCAGTACTTC CASSKGLAGGSETQYF
TRBD1 . TRBJ1-2 TRBV20-1 TGCAGTGCTGGACAGGGGAATGGCTACACCTTC CSAGQGNGYTF
TRBD2 few TRBJ2-7 TRBV2 TGTGCCAGCAGCAGCGGGAGGGAAGGGTACGAGCAGTACTTC CASSSGREGYEQYF
. . TRBJ1-1 TRBV19 TGTGCCAGTAGTATTGCGGCGGTTAACACTGAAGCTTTCTTT CASSIAAVNTEAFF
. . TRBJ1-1 TRBV9 TGTGCCAGCAGCGTAGAAGGGAACACTGAAGCTTTCTTT CASSVEGNTEAFF
TRBD2 . TRBJ2-4 TRBV4-1 TGCGCCAGCAGCCAAGATTTCGGGGGGGCCTACAAAAACATTCAGTACTTC CASSQDFGGAYKNIQYF
. . TRBJ1-2 TRBV30 TGTGCCTGGAGTGAGGACAGCTATGGCTACACCTTC CAWSEDSYGYTF
TRBD1 . TRBJ2-5 TRBV18 TGTGCCAGCTCATCTGGGACAGCAAAGGAGACCCAGTACTTC CASSSGTAKETQYF
. . TRBJ2-6 TRBV19 TGTGCCAGTAAACAGTTCTCTGGGGCCAACGTCCTGACTTTC CASKQFSGANVLTF
. few TRBJ1-4 TRBV5-6 TGTGCCAGCAGCTTGGGACTTACAGGGCGGGGGCGCGAAAAACTGTTTTTT CASSLGLTGRGREKLFF
. . TRBJ2-3 TRBV5-4 TGTGCCAGCAGCTTCTGGGGGACAGATACGCAGTATTTT CASSFWGTDTQYF
. . TRBJ2-7 TRBV6-5 TGTGCCAGCAGTAGGCGACAGACGAACCGCGGCGAGCAGTACTTC CASSRRQTNRGEQYF
. . TRBJ2-2 TRBV2 TGTGCCAGCTCTTTGGGGAACACCGGGGAGCTGTTTTTT CASSLGNTGELFF
. . TRBJ1-5 TRBV9 TGTGCCAGCAGCGTAGACGGCGGGGGCAATCAGCCCCAGCATTTT CASSVDGGGNQPQHF
. . TRBJ1-1 TRBV5-6 TGTGCCAGCAGCCCCGACTTCAACACTGAAGCTTTCTTT CASSPDFNTEAFF
. . TRBJ1-3 TRBV12-3/TRBV12-4 TGTGCCAGCAGTTTAACGAACACCATATATTTT CASSLTNTIYF
. . TRBJ2-4 TRBV4-1 TGCGCCAGCAGCTCTTTGTTCCTAAGGGACAATGCTATAGACATTCAGTACTTC CASSSLFLRDNAIDIQYF
TRBD1 . TRBJ1-1 TRBV6-5 TGTGCCAGCAGGGCTCACAGGGGGCGGAGCACTGAAGCTTTCTTT CASRAHRGRSTEAFF
. many TRBJ2-3 TRBV2 TGCGACAGCCAGGCTGGGCCCTCTCGCACAGATACGCAGTATTTT CDSQAGPSRTDTQYF
. . TRBJ2-3 TRBV6-5 TGTGCCACCCGGTATCTGGGTTTTGAACCAGATACGCAGTATTTT CATRYLGFEPDTQYF
. . TRBJ1-1 TRBV23-1 TGCGCCAGCAGTCAATCCGGGGGCACTGAAGCTTTCTTT CASSQSGGTEAFF
TRBD1 . TRBJ1-5 TRBV6-5 TGTGCCAGCATCCTAGACAGGGGGAATCAGCCCCAGCATTTT CASILDRGNQPQHF
. . TRBJ2-1 TRBV7-2 TGTGCCAGCAGCTTATTGGGGAACACCGATCTACCGAAGGGTGAGCAGTTCTTC CASSLLGNTDLPKGEQFF
. . TRBJ1-1 TRBV28 TGTGCCAGCAGTTTAGGGCAGGAGGGTCCTGCCACTGAAGCTTTCTTT CASSLGQEGPATEAFF
TRBD1 . TRBJ2-3 TRBV28 TGTGCCATCCTTACCGGGACAGCCACGACGCAGTATTTT CAILTGTATTQYF
TRBD1 few TRBJ1-4 TRBV5-4 TGTGCCAGCAGCTTGGTGACAGGGAGGAACAACGAAAAACTGTTTTTT CASSLVTGRNNEKLFF
. once TRBJ2-7 TRBV7-8 TGTGCCAGCAGCTCCGGGGGGCTAGGACAGTACTTC CASSSGGLGQYF
TRBD1 . TRBJ2-1 TRBV5-4 TGTGCCAGCAGCTCGACGGGGAACAGGGGTAATGAGCAGTTCTTC CASSSTGNRGNEQFF
. . TRBJ1-3 TRBV15 TGTGCCACCAGCAGAGATCTACAGGACTCTGGAAACACCATATATTTT CATSRDLQDSGNTIYF
. . TRBJ1-3 TRBV7-6 TGTGCCAGCAGCTTAGCGTCGGTCTACTCTGGAAACACCATATATTTT CASSLASVYSGNTIYF
. few TRBJ1-1 TRBV6-1 TGTGCCAGCAGTGAACAGATAGTGAACACTGAAGCTTTCTTT CASSEQIVNTEAFF
. . TRBJ1-2 TRBV18 TGTGCCAGCTCACCAACATCGACCGGGTCTGGCTACACCTTC CASSPTSTGSGYTF
TRBD2 . TRBJ2-1 TRBV4-2 TGTGCCAGCAGCCAAGATTTCGCGGGGGGACCTTACAATGAGCAGTTCTTC CASSQDFAGGPYNEQFF
. . TRBJ2-2 TRBV11-2 TGTGCCAGCAGCTTACCCGGGGAGCTGTTTTTT CASSLPGELFF
. . TRBJ1-5 TRBV19 TGTGCCACCTGGCTCAGCCATAATAGCAATCAGCCCCAGCATTTT CATWLSHNSNQPQHF
. . TRBJ1-1 TRBV4-1 TGCGCCAGCAGACTTACGACAGGAACCATAACCAAGAACACTGAAGCTTTCTTT CASRLTTGTITKNTEAFF
. . TRBJ2-2 TRBV28 TGTGCCAGCAGTTTACGAATACCTAGCGATCACGGGGAGCTGTTTTTT CASSLRIPSDHGELFF
. . TRBJ1-2 TRBV3-1/TRBV3-2 TGTGCCAGCAGCCGTCGGGACACCCGCTATGGCTACACCTTC CASSRRDTRYGYTF
. . TRBJ1-5 TRBV10-1 TGCGCCAGCAGTGAGGGCAATCAGCCCCAGCATTTT CASSEGNQPQHF
. . TRBJ2-3 TRBV5-1 TGCGCCAGCAGCCCCAGGGGCCCCACAGATACGCAGTATTTT CASSPRGPTDTQYF
. . TRBJ1-1 TRBV14 TGTGCCAGCAGCCAAGACGGGATTCCTGAAGCTTTCTTT CASSQDGIPEAFF
. . TRBJ2-4 TRBV10-2 TGCGCCAGCAGTCCCGGGACCCAAAACATTCAGTACTTC CASSPGTQNIQYF
TRBD2 few TRBJ2-7 TRBV4-2 TGTGCCAGCAGCCAGGGACTAGCGGAGCCCTACGAGCAGTACTTC CASSQGLAEPYEQYF
. . TRBJ2-1 TRBV6-2/TRBV6-3 TGTGCCAGCAGTTTTTCCGGGCTTTACAATGAGCAGTTCTTC CASSFSGLYNEQFF